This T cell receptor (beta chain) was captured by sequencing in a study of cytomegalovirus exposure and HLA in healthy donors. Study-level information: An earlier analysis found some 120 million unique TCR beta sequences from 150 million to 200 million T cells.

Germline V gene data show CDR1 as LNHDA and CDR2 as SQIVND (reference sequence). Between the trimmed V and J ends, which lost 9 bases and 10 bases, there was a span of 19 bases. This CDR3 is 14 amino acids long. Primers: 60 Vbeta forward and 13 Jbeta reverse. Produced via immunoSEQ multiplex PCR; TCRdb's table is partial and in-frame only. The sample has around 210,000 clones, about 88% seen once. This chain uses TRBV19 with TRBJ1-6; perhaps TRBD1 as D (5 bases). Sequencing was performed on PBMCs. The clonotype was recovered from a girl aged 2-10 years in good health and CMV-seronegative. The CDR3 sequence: CASAGTGGYSPLHF. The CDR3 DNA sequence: TGTGCCAGCGCTGGGACGGGAGGATACTCACCCCTCCACTTT.